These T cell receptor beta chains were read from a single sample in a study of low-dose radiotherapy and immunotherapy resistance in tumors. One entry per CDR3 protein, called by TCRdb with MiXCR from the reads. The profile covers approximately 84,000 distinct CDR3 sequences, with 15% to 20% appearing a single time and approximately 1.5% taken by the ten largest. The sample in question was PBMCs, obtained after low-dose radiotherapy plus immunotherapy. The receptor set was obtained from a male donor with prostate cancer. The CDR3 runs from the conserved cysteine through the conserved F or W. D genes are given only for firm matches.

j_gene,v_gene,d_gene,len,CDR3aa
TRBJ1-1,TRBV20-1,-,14,CSARDEQGGTEAFF
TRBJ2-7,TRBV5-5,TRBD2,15,CASGSGTSGTYEQYF
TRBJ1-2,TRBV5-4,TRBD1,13,CASSPDRVSGYTF
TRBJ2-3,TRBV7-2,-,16,CASSSTGTWKGDTQYF
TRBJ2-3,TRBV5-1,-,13,CASHAGNTDTQYF
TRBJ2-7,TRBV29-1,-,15,CSVYKLKRQSYEQYF
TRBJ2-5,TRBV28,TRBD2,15,CASSKGLAGVETQYF
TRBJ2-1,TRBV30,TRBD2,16,CAWSRGGVMSYNEQFF
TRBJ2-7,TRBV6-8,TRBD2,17,CASSYPGLADNSYEQYF
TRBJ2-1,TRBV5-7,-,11,CASGRDNEQFF
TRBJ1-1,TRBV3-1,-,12,CASSQARAEAFF
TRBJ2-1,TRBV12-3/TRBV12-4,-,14,CASTLWGGGNEQFF
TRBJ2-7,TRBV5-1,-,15,CASSQEGSTGNEQYF
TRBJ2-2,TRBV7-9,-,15,CASSLSVGATGELFF
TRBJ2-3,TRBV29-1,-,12,CSVGGASDTQYF
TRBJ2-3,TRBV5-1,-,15,CASSLSTGPTDTQYF
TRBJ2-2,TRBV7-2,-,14,CSSSLGFQTGELFF
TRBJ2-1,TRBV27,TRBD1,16,CASSLNRGQTYNEQFF
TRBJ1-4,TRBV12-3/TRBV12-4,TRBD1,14,CASSWTGAGEKLFF
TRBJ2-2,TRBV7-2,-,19,CASSFFFQSSGSNTGELFF
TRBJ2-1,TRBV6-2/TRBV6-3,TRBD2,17,CASSYRVSGRLDNEQFF
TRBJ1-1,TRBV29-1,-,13,CSGAEGGGTEAFF
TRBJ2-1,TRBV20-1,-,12,CSARIQNHEQFF
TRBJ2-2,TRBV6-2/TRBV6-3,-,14,CASSAGHDTGELFF
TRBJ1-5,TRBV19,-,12,CASSDSMQPQHF
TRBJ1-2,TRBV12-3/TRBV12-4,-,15,CASTSHPTVNYGYTF
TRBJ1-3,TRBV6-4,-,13,CASVRESGNTIYF
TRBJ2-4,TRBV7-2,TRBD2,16,CASSLLGAPAGDIQYF
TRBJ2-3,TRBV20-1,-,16,CSARTVVRGLTDTQYF
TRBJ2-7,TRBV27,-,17,CASSPGWGARSSYEQYF
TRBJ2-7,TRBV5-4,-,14,CASSSGAHSYEQYF
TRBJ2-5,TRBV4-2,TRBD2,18,CASSQDYVGSTSGETQYF
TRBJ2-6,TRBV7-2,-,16,CASSLAGVSGANVLTF
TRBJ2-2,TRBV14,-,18,CASSQAEERVENTGELFF
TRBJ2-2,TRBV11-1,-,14,CASRPQGVAGELFF
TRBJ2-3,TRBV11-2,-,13,CASSLGDFYTQYF